This T cell receptor beta chain comes out of a study of cytomegalovirus exposure and HLA in healthy donors. The PCR contained 60 Vbeta and 13 Jbeta primers. Clones were sequenced by immunoSEQ multiplex PCR, and TCRdb holds only the in-frame ones, with some missing. The data show about 120,000 clones, about 80% seen once. CDR3 size: 15 residues. Germline V gene data show CDR1 as MDHEN and CDR2 as SYDVKM. The germline V and J ends were trimmed by 2 bases and 3 bases, with 11 bases remaining between them. Sequencing was carried out using PBMCs. This receptor was identified in a human donor in good health. The gene calls are TRBV28 and TRBJ1-5, with D possibly matching TRBD1 (5 bases). In DNA, the CDR3 is TGTGCCAGCAGTTTAGGGGCCAGGATCAATCAGCCCCAGCATTTT. Protein product: CASSLGARINQPQHF.